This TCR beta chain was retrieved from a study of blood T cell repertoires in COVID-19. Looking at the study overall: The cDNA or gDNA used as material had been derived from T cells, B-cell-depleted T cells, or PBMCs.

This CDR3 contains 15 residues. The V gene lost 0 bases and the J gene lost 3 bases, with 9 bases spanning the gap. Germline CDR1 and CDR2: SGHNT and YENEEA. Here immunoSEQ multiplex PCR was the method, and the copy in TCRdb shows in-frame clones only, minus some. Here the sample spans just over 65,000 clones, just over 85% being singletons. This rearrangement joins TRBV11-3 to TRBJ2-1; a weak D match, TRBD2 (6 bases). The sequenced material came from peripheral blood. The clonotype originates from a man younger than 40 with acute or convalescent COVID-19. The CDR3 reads CASSLDAGNYNEQFF. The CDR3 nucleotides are TGTGCCAGCAGCTTAGATGCGGGGAACTACAATGAGCAGTTCTTC.